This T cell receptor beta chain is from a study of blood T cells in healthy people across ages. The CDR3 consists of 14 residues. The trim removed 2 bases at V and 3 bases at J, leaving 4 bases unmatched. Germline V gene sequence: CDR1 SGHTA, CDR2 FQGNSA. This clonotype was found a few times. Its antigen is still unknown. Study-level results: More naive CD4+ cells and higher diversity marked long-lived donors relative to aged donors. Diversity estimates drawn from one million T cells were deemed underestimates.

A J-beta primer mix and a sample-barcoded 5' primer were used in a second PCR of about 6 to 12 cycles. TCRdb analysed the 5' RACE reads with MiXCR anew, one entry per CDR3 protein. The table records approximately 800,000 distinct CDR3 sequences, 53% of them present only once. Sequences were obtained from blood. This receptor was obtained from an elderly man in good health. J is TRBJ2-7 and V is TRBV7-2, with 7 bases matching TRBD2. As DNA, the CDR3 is TGTGCCAGCAGCTTAATGGCGGGAGACTACGAGCAGTACTTC. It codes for CASSLMAGDYEQYF. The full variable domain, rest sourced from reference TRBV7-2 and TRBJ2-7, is GAGVSQSPSNKVTEKGKDVELRCDPISGHTALYWYRQSLGQGLEFLIYFQGNSAPDKSGLPSDRFSAERTGGSVSTLTIQRTQQEDSAVYLCASSLMAGDYEQYFGPGTRLTVT.